Each of the 8 T cell receptor beta chains below was sequenced from the same sample in a study of blood T cells in healthy people across ages. Using a J-beta primer mix together with a sample-barcoded 5' primer, a second PCR was run for about 6 to 12 cycles. TCRdb redid the calling of the 5' RACE reads with MiXCR, one entry per CDR3 protein. This table holds some 290,000 distinct CDR3 sequences, roughly 27% found once. Sample: blood. The receptor source for this set is an older woman in good health.

The chain uses TRBV28 and TRBJ1-5, with D perhaps TRBD1 (6 bases). The CDR3 spans 16 residues. Trimming removed 6 bases from V and 2 bases from J, with 17 bases in between. In germline, CDR1 is MDHEN, CDR2 SYDVKM. Written as DNA, the CDR3 is TGTGCCAGCAGCTCCCCGAGGGGGGTGGGCAATCAGCCCCAGCATTTT. Translated: CASSSPRGVGNQPQHF.

The genes are TRBV7-9 and TRBJ2-7; 8 bases are shared with TRBD1. Looked up from germline, CDR1 is SEHNR and CDR2 is FQNEAQ (reference sequence). After removal of 4 bases from V and 1 base from J, the junction contained 3 bases not matched to a gene. The CDR3 spans 14 residues. This chain's CDR3 is CASSSDRGSYEQYF. In DNA form, the CDR3 reads TGTGCCAGCAGCTCAGACAGGGGATCCTACGAGCAGTACTTC.

V and J are TRBV3-1 and TRBJ2-3; D is uncertain. Germline-derived CDR1 and CDR2 are LGHDT and YNNKEL (reference sequence). Trimming shortened V by 3 bases and J by 10 bases, and 11 bases separated the two germline ends. The CDR3 runs to 12 residues. The CDR3 nucleotides read TGTGCCAGCAGCCAGCCACCCGGAGCGCAGTATTTT. Translation gives CASSQPPGAQYF.

The chain uses TRBV7-2 and TRBJ2-1; no reliable D call. Per the germline V gene, CDR1 is SGHTA and CDR2 is FQGNSA. The CDR3 sequence is 15 residues long. V was cut by 3 bases and J by 8 bases, with 17 bases left in between. CDR3 bases: TGTGCCAGCAGCTTCCGACGGAATAGTTTGGATGAGCAGTTCTTC. Its translation: CASSFRRNSLDEQFF.

V gene TRBV5-1 combines with J gene TRBJ2-3; 7 positions agree with TRBD2. Germline V lookup: CDR1 SGHRS, CDR2 YFSETQ. This CDR3 has 17 residues. Trimming removed 4 bases from V and 0 bases from J; junction bases left unmatched: 11. CDR3 sequence (DNA): TGCGCCAGCAGCCGGTTCGTGGCTAGCGGAAGCACAGATACGCAGTATTTT. Translation: CASSRFVASGSTDTQYF.

In its sample, this clonotype was seen a few times. The chain has TRBV28 and TRBJ2-2, with D perhaps matching TRBD2 (6 bases). The ends were cut back, 7 bases at V and 4 bases at J, with 13 bases in the middle. CDR3 length equals 14 residues. The germline CDR1 and CDR2 sequences are MDHEN and SYDVKM. The CDR3, as DNA: TGTGCCAGCAAAAGGCTAGCGAGCACCGGGGAGCTGTTTTTT. Protein: CASKRLASTGELFF.

This clonotype was seen more than once but under ten times. J is TRBJ1-1 and V is TRBV9; TRBD1 aligns across 8 bases. The CDR3 is 15 amino acids. V shed 4 bases, J shed 2 bases, and the junction held 7 bases outside the gene matches. Germline CDR1 and CDR2: SGDLS and YYNGEE. The chain's CDR3 is CASSRLAGGNTEAFF. The CDR3 region has the DNA TGTGCCAGCAGCCGGTTGGCAGGGGGCAACACTGAAGCTTTCTTT.

This clonotype has a handful of counts. The chain uses TRBV13 and TRBJ2-1, with 13 bases matching TRBD2. This CDR3 has 17 amino acids. The germline gives CDR1 PRHDT, CDR2 FYEKMQ (reference sequence). J gave up 6 bases and V 5 bases, and 10 bases lay outside the gene matches. This CDR3 reads CASSPRTSGSMGNEQFF. The CDR3 region has the DNA TGTGCCAGCAGCCCGAGGACTAGCGGGAGTATGGGCAATGAGCAGTTCTTC.